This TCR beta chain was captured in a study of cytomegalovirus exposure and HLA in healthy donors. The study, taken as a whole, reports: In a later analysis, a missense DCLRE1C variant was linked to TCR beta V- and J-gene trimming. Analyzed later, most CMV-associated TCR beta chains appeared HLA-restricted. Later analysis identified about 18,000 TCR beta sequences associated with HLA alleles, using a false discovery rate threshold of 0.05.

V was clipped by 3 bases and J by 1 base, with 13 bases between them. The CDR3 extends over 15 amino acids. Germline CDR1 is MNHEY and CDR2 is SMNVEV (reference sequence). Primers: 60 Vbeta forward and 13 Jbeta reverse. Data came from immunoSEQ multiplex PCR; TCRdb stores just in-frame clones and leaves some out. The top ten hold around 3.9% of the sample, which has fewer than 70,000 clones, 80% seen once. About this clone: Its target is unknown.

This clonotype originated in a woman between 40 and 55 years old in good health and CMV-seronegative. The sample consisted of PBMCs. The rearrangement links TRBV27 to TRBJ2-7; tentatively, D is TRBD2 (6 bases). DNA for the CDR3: TGTGCCAGCAGTTTGGTATCGGAGGGATCCTACGAGCAGTACTTC. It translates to CASSLVSEGSYEQYF.